Listed here are 21 T cell receptor beta chains from one sample, sequenced in a study of OX40 agonist ivuxolimab in advanced cancers. TCRdb's table, derived via immunoSEQ multiplex PCR, lists solely in-frame clones and lacks some. The repertoire includes 50,000 to 55,000 clones, approximately 92% of them detected once, and roughly a tenth sits in the top ten. The sample in question was CD4+ or CD8+ T cells sorted from blood, obtained in a trial of the OX40 agonist ivuxolimab. These receptors were taken from an adult with an advanced solid tumor such as melanoma, head and neck, liver or kidney cancer.

The rearrangement links TRBV7-9 to TRBJ2-7, with 9 positions matching TRBD1. The CDR3 runs 17 residues. J lost 0 bases, V lost 5 bases, and 11 bases had no gene match. The V gene's germline CDR1 is SEHNR and CDR2 FQNEAQ (reference sequence). Here the CDR3 reads CASSRGQGLADSYEQYF. The DNA of the CDR3 is TGTGCCAGCAGCCGTGGACAGGGGCTAGCGGACTCCTACGAGCAGTACTTC.

The chain links TRBV6-5 to TRBJ1-3; D is unresolved. The ends were cut back, 2 bases at V and 0 bases at J, with 5 bases in the middle. The CDR3 extends over 14 amino acids. CDR1 is MNHEY, CDR2 SVGAGI, per germline. The CDR3 region is CASSYATSGNTIYF. CDR3 coding DNA: TGTGCCAGCAGTTACGCGACCTCTGGAAACACCATATATTTT.

This clone was recorded only once. This sequence joins TRBV30 and TRBJ2-2; a weak D match, TRBD2 (5 bases). The CDR3 extends over 12 amino acids. Germline loops: CDR1 GTSNPN, CDR2 SVGIG (reference sequence). The germline V and J ends were trimmed by 2 bases and 5 bases, with 6 bases remaining between them. CDR3 region: CAWSWETGELFF. CDR3 DNA: TGTGCCTGGAGTTGGGAGACCGGGGAGCTGTTTTTT.

This rearrangement joins TRBV7-2 to TRBJ2-1; D is unresolved. V was clipped by 5 bases and J by 3 bases, with 14 bases between them. The CDR3 covers 15 residues. The germline V gene encodes CDR1 SGHTA and CDR2 FQGNSA. The CDR3 sequence is CASSLTMSRYNEQFF. Here the CDR3 DNA reads TGTGCCAGCAGCCTTACTATGTCGCGCTACAATGAGCAGTTCTTC.

The chain couples TRBV7-2 to TRBJ1-2; D gene uncertain. Trimming pared 1 base from V and 3 bases from J, leaving 6 bases between. There are 13 residues in the CDR3. Germline assignment: CDR1 SGHTA and CDR2 FQGNSA. The chain's CDR3 is CASSLGRDYGYTF. In nucleotides, the CDR3 is TGTGCCAGCAGCTTAGGACGGGACTATGGCTACACCTTC.

V gene TRBV10-3 combines with J gene TRBJ2-5, with a weak D call TRBD1 (6 bases). This CDR3 is 14 amino acids long. CDR1 ENHRY and CDR2 SYGVKD come from the germline V gene. V lost 5 bases and J 1 base, leaving 11 bases between the germline ends. The CDR3 sequence is CAISNDRTQETQYF. The CDR3 coding sequence is TGTGCCATCAGTAATGACAGGACCCAAGAGACCCAGTACTTC.

The chain links TRBV6-1 to TRBJ1-5; D is undetermined. The V end lost 9 bases, the J end lost 2 bases, and 8 bases lay between the germline ends. The CDR3 loop spans 12 amino acids. Germline-derived CDR1 and CDR2 are MNHNS and SASEGT. The DNA of the CDR3 is TGTGCCAGTGCGACCGGCAATCAGCCCCAGCATTTT. It yields the protein CASATGNQPQHF.

This clone showed up just a few times. This chain uses TRBV7-9 with TRBJ2-1, with D perhaps TRBD1 (5 bases). V was trimmed by 1 base and J by 12 bases, leaving 13 bases between them. The germline CDR1 and CDR2 sequences are SEHNR and FQNEAQ (reference sequence). The CDR3 covers 13 residues. CDR3 DNA: TGTGCCAGCAGCTTAGACGACAGTCGTATGCAGTTCTTC. This sequence encodes CASSLDDSRMQFF. Based on the CDR3 plus reference TRBV7-9 and TRBJ2-1, the full variable domain is DTGVSQNPRHKITKRGQNVTFRCDPISEHNRLYWYRQTLGQGPEFLTYFQNEAQLEKSRLLSDRFSAERPKGSFSTLEIQRTEQGDSAMYLCASSLDDSRMQFFGPGTRLTVL.

The rearrangement joins TRBV9 to TRBJ1-2; no reliable D call. The CDR3 has 14 amino acids. Trimming shortened V by 3 bases and J by 1 base, and 10 bases separated the two germline ends. Germline CDR1 is SGDLS and CDR2 is YYNGEE. Written as DNA, the CDR3 is TGTGCCAGCAGCGCCCGAGACGATAACTATGGCTACACCTTC. Translation: CASSARDDNYGYTF.

CDR3 protein: CASSQQSNQPQHF. The DNA for the CDR3 is TGTGCCAGTAGTCAACAGAGCAATCAGCCCCAGCATTTT. V gene TRBV19 combines with J gene TRBJ1-5; D unresolved. Germline CDR1 is LNHDA and CDR2 is SQIVND (reference sequence). CDR3 length equals 13 residues. V lost 5 bases, J lost 1 base, and 6 bases lay in between.

The chain recombines TRBV27 with TRBJ2-3; possible D gene TRBD2, 6 bases. V was cut by 5 bases and J by 3 bases, with 15 bases left in between. This CDR3 comprises 15 residues. Per the germline V gene, CDR1 is MNHEY and CDR2 is SMNVEV (reference sequence). The CDR3 nucleotides are TGTGCCAGCAGTGGGGGGTGGGGACGGACAGATACGCAGTATTTT. Amino acids: CASSGGWGRTDTQYF.

The V gene is TRBV10-1, the J gene TRBJ1-2; tentative D call: TRBD1 (5 bases). Trimming shortened V by 5 bases and J by 4 bases, and 11 bases separated the two germline ends. This CDR3 has 13 amino acids. Germline V gene data show CDR1 as WNHNN and CDR2 as SYGVQD (reference sequence). The CDR3 sequence: CASSSTGSYGYTF. The CDR3 DNA is TGCGCCAGCAGTAGCACAGGTTCCTATGGCTACACCTTC.

V is TRBV5-8 and J is TRBJ1-2; D possibly corresponds to TRBD1 (6 bases). With 4 bases removed from V and 5 bases from J, the gap between germline ends came to 15 bases. The CDR3 loop spans 14 amino acids. In germline, CDR1 is SGHTS, CDR2 YDEGEE. Here the CDR3 reads CASSPHLGQYGYTF. The CDR3 nucleotides read TGTGCCAGCAGCCCTCACCTCGGACAGTATGGCTACACCTTC. The full variable domain, rest sourced from reference TRBV5-8 and TRBJ1-2, is EAGVTQSPTHLIKTRGQQATLRCSPISGHTSVYWYQQALGLGLQFLLWYDEGEERNRGNFPPRFSGRQFPNYSSELNVNALELEDSALYLCASSPHLGQYGYTFGSGTRLTVV.

The chain recombines TRBV18 with TRBJ2-7, with D tentatively TRBD2 (5 bases). The germline CDR1 and CDR2 sequences are KGHSH and LQKENI. Trimming shortened V by 6 bases and J by 0 bases, and 21 bases separated the two germline ends. The CDR3 has 17 residues. This chain's CDR3 is CASSPGIDYPRSYEQYF. In nucleotides, the CDR3 is TGTGCCAGCTCCCCTGGGATTGACTATCCCCGCTCCTACGAGCAGTACTTC.

V usage is TRBV15 and J usage is TRBJ2-2, with D unclear. CDR3 length: 13 amino acids. V lost 0 bases and J lost 6, with 5 bases in between. Germline CDR1 reads LNHNV; CDR2 reads YYDKDF (reference sequence). CDR3 coding DNA: TGTGCCACCAGCAGAGAAACGGCCGGGGAGCTGTTTTTT. Its translation is CATSRETAGELFF.

The chain recombines TRBV27 with TRBJ1-1; D might be TRBD1 (6 bases). V was pared by 5 bases and J by 8 bases, with 18 bases between. Per the germline V gene, CDR1 is MNHEY and CDR2 is SMNVEV (reference sequence). The CDR3 is 14 amino acids. The CDR3 loop reads CASSPTWTDPEAFF. The CDR3 bases are TGTGCCAGCAGTCCTACCTGGACAGACCCGGAAGCTTTCTTT.

In the case of this clone: Other DNA sequences from this sample encode an identical CDR3 as well. The V call is TRBV5-6, the J call TRBJ1-6; tentatively, D is TRBD1 (6 bases). Per the germline V gene, CDR1 is SGHDT and CDR2 is YYEEEE. The V end was cut by 0 bases, the J end by 9 bases, with 13 bases between. This CDR3 region has 15 residues. The CDR3 here is CASSLGPGEGSPLHF. The CDR3 bases are TGTGCCAGCAGCTTGGGCCCAGGGGAAGGTTCACCCCTCCACTTT.

This clone was recorded a few times. This chain links TRBV28 with TRBJ1-1; D uncertain. V lost 6 bases, J lost 1 base, and 18 bases lay in between. The CDR3 sequence is 16 residues long. CDR1 MDHEN and CDR2 SYDVKM come from the germline V gene. CDR3 nucleotide sequence: TGTGCCAGCAGATTACTTACTTGGGAGGGGAACACTGAAGCTTTCTTT. This encodes CASRLLTWEGNTEAFF.

This chain links TRBV18 with TRBJ2-3, with TRBD2 matching over 9 bases. CDR3 length: 17 residues. V shed 3 bases, J shed 2 bases, and the junction held 9 bases outside the gene matches. Germline CDR1 KGHSH, CDR2 LQKENI. The DNA of the CDR3 is TGTGCCAGCTCACCCTTTGTGGCTAGCGGGAACACAGATACGCAGTATTTT. Residues: CASSPFVASGNTDTQYF.

V and J are TRBV2 and TRBJ1-2; D possibly corresponds to TRBD1 (5 bases). The CDR3 contains 13 residues. Trimming took 2 bases from V and 5 from J, leaving 9 bases between them. In germline, CDR1 is SNHLY, CDR2 FYNNEI. CDR3 amino acids: CASSEQTAYGYTF. In DNA form, the CDR3 reads TGTGCCAGCAGTGAACAGACAGCATATGGCTACACCTTC.

The sample holds a few counts of this clone. This sequence joins TRBV10-3 and TRBJ1-2; D gene ambiguous. The germline gives CDR1 ENHRY, CDR2 SYGVKD. The CDR3 runs to 13 residues. V lost 3 bases to trimming and J lost 2 bases, with 7 bases between them. CDR3 sequence reads: CAISERQNYGYTF. In DNA form, the CDR3 reads TGTGCCATCAGTGAACGGCAGAACTATGGCTACACCTTC.